This TCR beta chain stems from a study of blood T cell repertoires in COVID-19. The overall study: Collection of acute and convalescent COVID-19 samples took place in the United States, Italy and Spain. The analysed material was cDNA or gDNA that came from T cells, B-cell-depleted T cells, or PBMCs.

This CDR3 has 18 amino acids. CDR1 SGHNT and CDR2 YYREEE come from the germline V gene (reference sequence). Trimming cost V 1 base and J 2 bases, with 21 bases left between them. This table comes from immunoSEQ multiplex PCR, and its TCRdb copy is limited to in-frame clones, with some not included. The repertoire holds a few hundred thousand clones, with approximately 85% as singletons. Specimen: peripheral blood. The chain is built from TRBV5-4 and TRBJ1-2; D not resolved. The TCR was taken from a human donor in a cohort sampled during active COVID-19. The CDR3 nucleotides are TGTGCCAGCAGCTTGCAGGTTGGTGTTGGCCTATTGAACTATGGCTACACCTTC. It yields the protein CASSLQVGVGLLNYGYTF.